This T cell receptor beta chain was retrieved from a study of blood T cell repertoires in COVID-19. Study background: The United States, Italy and Spain provided the acute and convalescent COVID-19 samples.

The trim removed 6 bases at V and 14 bases at J, leaving 4 bases unmatched. The CDR3 covers 11 residues. CDR1 is LGHNT and CDR2 is FRNRAP in the germline V gene. Sequenced by immunoSEQ multiplex PCR; TCRdb stores in-frame clones only, minus some. The sample has 70,000 to 80,000 clones, 80% to 95% seen once. The origin of this receptor is a woman aged 55-69 years with active COVID-19. V gene TRBV12-5 combines with J gene TRBJ2-2; 9 nucleotides line up with TRBD1. The specimen sequenced was peripheral blood. In DNA, the CDR3 is TGTGCTAGTGGCCCCACAGGGGGCCTGTTTTTT. It yields the protein CASGPTGGLFF.